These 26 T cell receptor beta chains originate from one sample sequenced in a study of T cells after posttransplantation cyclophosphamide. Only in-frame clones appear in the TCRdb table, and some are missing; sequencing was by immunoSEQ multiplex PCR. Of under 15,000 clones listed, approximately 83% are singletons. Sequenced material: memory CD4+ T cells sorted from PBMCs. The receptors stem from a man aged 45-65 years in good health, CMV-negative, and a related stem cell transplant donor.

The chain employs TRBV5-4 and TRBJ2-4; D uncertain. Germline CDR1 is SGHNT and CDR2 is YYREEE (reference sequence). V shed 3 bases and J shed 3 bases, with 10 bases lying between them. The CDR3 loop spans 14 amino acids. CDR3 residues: CASSSAILKNIQYF. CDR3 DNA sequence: TGTGCCAGCAGCTCTGCGATACTCAAAAACATTCAGTACTTC.

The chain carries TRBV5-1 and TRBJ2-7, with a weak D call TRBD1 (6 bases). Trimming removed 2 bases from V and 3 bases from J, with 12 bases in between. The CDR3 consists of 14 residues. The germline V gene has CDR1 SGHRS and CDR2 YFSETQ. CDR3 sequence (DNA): TGCGCCAGCAGCTTTGCAGGGGTAAACTACGAGCAGTACTTC. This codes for CASSFAGVNYEQYF. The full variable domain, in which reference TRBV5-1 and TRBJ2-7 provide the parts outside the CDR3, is KAGVTQTPRYLIKTRGQQVTLSCSPISGHRSVSWYQQTPGQGLQFLFEYFSETQRNKGNFPGRFSGRQFSNSRSEMNVSTLELGDSALYLCASSFAGVNYEQYFGPGTRLTVT.

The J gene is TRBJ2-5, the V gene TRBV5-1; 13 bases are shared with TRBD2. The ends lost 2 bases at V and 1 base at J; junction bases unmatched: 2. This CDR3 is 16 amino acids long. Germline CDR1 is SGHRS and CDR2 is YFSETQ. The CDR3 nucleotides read TGCGCCAGCAGCTTCGGGACTAGCGGGACCCAAGAGACCCAGTACTTC. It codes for CASSFGTSGTQETQYF.

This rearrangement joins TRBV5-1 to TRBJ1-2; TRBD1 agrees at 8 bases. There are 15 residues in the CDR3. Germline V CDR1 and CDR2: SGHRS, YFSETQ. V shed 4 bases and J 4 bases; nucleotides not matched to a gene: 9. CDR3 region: CASSPLPGGAYGYTF. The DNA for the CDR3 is TGCGCCAGCAGCCCACTTCCAGGGGGCGCCTATGGCTACACCTTC. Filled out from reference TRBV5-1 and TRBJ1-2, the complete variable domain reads KAGVTQTPRYLIKTRGQQVTLSCSPISGHRSVSWYQQTPGQGLQFLFEYFSETQRNKGNFPGRFSGRQFSNSRSEMNVSTLELGDSALYLCASSPLPGGAYGYTFGSGTRLTVV.

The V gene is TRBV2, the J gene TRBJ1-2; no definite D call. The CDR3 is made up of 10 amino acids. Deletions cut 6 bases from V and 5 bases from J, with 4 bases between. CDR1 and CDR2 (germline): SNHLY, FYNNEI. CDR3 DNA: TGTGCCAGCAGGTATTATGGCTACACCTTC. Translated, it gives CASRYYGYTF.

In DNA form, the CDR3 reads TGTGCCAGCTCGATCCAGGGGGAAAACATTCAGTACTTC. Translation gives CASSIQGENIQYF. This chain links TRBV18 with TRBJ2-4; TRBD1 agrees at 7 bases. The germline V gene encodes CDR1 KGHSH and CDR2 LQKENI. The CDR3 runs to 13 residues. V dropped 6 bases and J dropped 5; count of bases not matched to a gene: 4.

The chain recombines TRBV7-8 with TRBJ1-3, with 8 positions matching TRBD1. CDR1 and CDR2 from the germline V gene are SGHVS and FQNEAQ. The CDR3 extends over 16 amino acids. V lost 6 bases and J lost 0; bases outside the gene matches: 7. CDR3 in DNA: TGTGCCAGCAGGCTCTCAGGGGGCCGCTCTGGAAACACCATATATTTT. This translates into CASRLSGGRSGNTIYF.

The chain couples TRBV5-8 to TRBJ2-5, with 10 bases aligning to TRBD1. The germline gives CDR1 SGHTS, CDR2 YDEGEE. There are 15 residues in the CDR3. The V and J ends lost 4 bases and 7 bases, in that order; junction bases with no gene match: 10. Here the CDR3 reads CASSLQTGGAGTQYF. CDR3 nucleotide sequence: TGTGCCAGCAGCCTACAGACAGGGGGCGCGGGGACCCAGTACTTC.

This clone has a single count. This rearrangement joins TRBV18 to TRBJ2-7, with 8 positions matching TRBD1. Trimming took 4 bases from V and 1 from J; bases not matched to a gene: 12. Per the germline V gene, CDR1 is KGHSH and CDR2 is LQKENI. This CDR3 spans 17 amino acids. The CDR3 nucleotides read TGTGCCAGCTCACGCTCTACAGGGGGGCTAGGGTCCTACGAGCAGTACTTC. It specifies CASSRSTGGLGSYEQYF.

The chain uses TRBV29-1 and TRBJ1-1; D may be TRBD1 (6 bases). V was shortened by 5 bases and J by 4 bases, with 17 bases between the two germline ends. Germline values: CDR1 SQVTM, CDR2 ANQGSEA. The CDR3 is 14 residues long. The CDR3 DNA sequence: TGCAGCGTTATAGACAGGAGTCGCGGCACTGAAGCTTTCTTT. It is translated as CSVIDRSRGTEAFF.

The CDR3 bases are TGTGCCAGCAGCAAAGTCAGGTCCTCCTACGAGCAGTACTTC. Amino acids: CASSKVRSSYEQYF. V and J are TRBV21-1 and TRBJ2-7; the table assigns TRBD1, which was not confirmed against the DNA. TRBV21-1 is classified as a pseudogene. The CDR3 extends over 14 amino acids.

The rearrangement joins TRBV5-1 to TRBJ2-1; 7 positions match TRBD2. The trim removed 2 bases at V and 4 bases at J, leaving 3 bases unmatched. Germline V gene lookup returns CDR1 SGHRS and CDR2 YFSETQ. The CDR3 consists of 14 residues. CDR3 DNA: TGCGCCAGCAGCTTTGTCGGGGGGTACAATGAGCAGTTCTTC. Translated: CASSFVGGYNEQFF. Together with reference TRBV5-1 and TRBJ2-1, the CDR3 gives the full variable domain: KAGVTQTPRYLIKTRGQQVTLSCSPISGHRSVSWYQQTPGQGLQFLFEYFSETQRNKGNFPGRFSGRQFSNSRSEMNVSTLELGDSALYLCASSFVGGYNEQFFGPGTRLTVL.

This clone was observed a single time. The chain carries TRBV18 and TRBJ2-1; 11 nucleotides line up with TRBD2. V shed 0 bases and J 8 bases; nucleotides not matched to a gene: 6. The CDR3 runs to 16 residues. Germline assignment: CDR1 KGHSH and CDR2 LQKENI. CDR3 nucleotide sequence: TGTGCCAGCTCACCACCCATAGCGGGGGGGCTGTATGAGCAGTTCTTC. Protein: CASSPPIAGGLYEQFF.

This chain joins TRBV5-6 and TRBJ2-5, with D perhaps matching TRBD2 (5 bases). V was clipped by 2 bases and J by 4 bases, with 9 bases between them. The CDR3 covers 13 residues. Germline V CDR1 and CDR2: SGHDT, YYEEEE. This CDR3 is CASSFWERETQYF. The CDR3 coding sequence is TGTGCCAGCAGCTTCTGGGAGAGAGAGACCCAGTACTTC. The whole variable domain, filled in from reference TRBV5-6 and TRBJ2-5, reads DAGVTQSPTHLIKTRGQQVTLRCSPKSGHDTVSWYQQALGQGPQFIFQYYEEEERQRGNFPDRFSGHQFPNYSSELNVNALLLGDSALYLCASSFWERETQYFGPGTRLLVL.

The CDR3 loop is CASSSGQGDLYGYTF. CDR3 sequence (DNA): TGTGCCAGCTCATCAGGACAGGGGGACTTGTATGGCTACACCTTC. V usage is TRBV18 and J usage is TRBJ1-2; TRBD1 agrees at 10 bases. The CDR3 totals 15 residues. Germline V lookup: CDR1 KGHSH, CDR2 LQKENI. Losses at the gene ends were 5 bases for V and 5 bases for J; bases not matched to a gene: 8.

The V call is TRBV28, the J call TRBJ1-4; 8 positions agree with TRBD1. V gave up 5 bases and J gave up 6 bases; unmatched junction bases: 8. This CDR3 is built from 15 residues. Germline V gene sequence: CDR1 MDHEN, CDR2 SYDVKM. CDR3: CASSPTGTGDEKLFF. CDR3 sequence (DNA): TGTGCCAGCAGTCCTACCGGGACAGGAGATGAAAAACTGTTTTTT.

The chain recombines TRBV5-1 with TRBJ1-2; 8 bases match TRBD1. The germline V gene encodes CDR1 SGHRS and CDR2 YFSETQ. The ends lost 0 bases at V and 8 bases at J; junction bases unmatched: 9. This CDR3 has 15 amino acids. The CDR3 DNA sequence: TGCGCCAGCAGCTTGGAGGGTCAGGGGGCGAGAGGCTACACCTTC. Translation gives CASSLEGQGARGYTF.

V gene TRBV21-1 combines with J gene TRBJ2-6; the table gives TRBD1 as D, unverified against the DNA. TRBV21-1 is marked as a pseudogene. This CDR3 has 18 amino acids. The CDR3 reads CASSTPGQGAKGANVLTF. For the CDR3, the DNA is TGTGCCAGCAGCACCCCGGGACAGGGGGCGAAAGGGGCCAACGTCCTGACTTTC.

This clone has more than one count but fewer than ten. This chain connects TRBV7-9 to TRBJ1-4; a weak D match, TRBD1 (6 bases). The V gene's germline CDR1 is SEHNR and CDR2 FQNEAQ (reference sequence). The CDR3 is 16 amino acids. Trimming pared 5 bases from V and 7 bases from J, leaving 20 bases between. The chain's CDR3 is CASSPRNRDIFEKLFF. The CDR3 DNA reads TGTGCCAGCAGCCCAAGAAACAGGGACATTTTTGAAAAACTGTTTTTT.

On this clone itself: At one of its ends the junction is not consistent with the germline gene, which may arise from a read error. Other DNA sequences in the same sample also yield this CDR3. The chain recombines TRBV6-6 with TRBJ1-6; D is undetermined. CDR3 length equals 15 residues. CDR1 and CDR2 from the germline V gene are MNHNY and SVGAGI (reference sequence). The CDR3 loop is CASTTGSINNSPLHF. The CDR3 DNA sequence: TGTGCCAGCACCACCGGGTCCATTAATAATTCCCCCCTCCACTTT.

This chain's CDR3 is CASSLQGTGFGYTF. The CDR3 DNA is TGTGCCAGCAGCTTACAAGGGACAGGGTTTGGCTACACCTTC. The chain links TRBV7-9 to TRBJ1-2; 9 bases match TRBD1. Germline assignment: CDR1 SEHNR and CDR2 FQNEAQ (reference sequence). This CDR3 is 14 amino acids long. The trim removed 2 bases at V and 7 bases at J, leaving 5 bases unmatched.

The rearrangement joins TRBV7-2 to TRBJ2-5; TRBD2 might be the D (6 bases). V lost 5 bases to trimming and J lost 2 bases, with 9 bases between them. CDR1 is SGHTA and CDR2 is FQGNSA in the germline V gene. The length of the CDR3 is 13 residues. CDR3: CASSRGVQETQYF. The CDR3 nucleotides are TGTGCCAGCAGCCGCGGGGTTCAAGAGACCCAGTACTTC.

This CDR3 is CASSLGRTRNEQYF. CDR3 sequence (DNA): TGCGCCAGCAGCTTGGGTCGGACTCGGAACGAGCAGTACTTC. The gene calls are TRBV5-1 and TRBJ2-7; tentatively, D is TRBD2 (5 bases). This CDR3 comprises 14 residues. Germline assignment: CDR1 SGHRS and CDR2 YFSETQ. Trimming took off 0 bases at V and 5 bases at J, with 12 bases between the two ends.

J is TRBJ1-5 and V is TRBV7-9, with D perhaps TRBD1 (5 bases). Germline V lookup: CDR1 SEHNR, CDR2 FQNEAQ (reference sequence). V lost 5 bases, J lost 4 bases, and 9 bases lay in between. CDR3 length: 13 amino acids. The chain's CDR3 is CASSTTANQPQHF. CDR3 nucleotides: TGTGCCAGCAGCACGACAGCTAATCAGCCCCAGCATTTT.

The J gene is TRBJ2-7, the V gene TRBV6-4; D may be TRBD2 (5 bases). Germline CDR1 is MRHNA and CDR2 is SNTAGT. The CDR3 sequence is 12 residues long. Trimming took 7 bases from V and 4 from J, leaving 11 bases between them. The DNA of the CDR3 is TGTGCCAGCAATCGGGAAAGATACGAGCAGTACTTC. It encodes CASNRERYEQYF.

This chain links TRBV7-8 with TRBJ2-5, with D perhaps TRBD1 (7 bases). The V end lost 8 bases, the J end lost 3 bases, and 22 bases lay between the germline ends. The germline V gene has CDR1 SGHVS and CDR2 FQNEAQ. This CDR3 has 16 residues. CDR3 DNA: TGTGCCAGCCATCCCGGCGGGACAGCCAAAAAAGAGACCCAGTACTTC. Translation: CASHPGGTAKKETQYF.